This TCR beta chain was sequenced for a study of blood T cell repertoires in COVID-19. Turning to the study itself: Nucleic acid was either cDNA or gDNA, and it came from T cells, B-cell-depleted T cells, or PBMCs.

Per the authors' pipeline: Cell counts per sample came from amplifying reference gene primers. Only in-frame clones appear in the TCRdb table, and some are missing; sequencing was by immunoSEQ multiplex PCR. V and J calls and clone size are as listed in that table; D and trimming were resolved from the DNA. Altogether 190,000 or so clones are present, roughly nine tenths being singletons, with the ten largest covering 0.78%. The sample comprised peripheral blood. The source of this sequence is a woman aged 70-85 years with acute or convalescent COVID-19.

The CDR3 region is CASRTDRAYYNEQFF. The CDR3, as DNA: TGTGCCAGCAGGACGGACAGGGCTTACTACAATGAGCAGTTCTTC. The chain uses TRBV6-6 and TRBJ2-1, with 8 bases that match TRBD1. Per the germline V gene, CDR1 is MNHNY and CDR2 is SVGAGI (reference sequence). The junction had 7 bases not matched to a gene; V was cut back by 6 bases and J by 3 bases. The CDR3 has 15 amino acids.